The T cell receptor (beta chain) described here comes from a study of neurological immune-mediated disorders. Study results and caveats: HTLV-1-associated myelopathy showed the most TCR clonal expansion; multiple sclerosis the least, below healthy controls.

Documented time point: longitudinal time-point 2. Germline assignment: CDR1 DFQATT and CDR2 SNEGSKA (reference sequence). The CDR3 runs to 18 residues. Germline trimming cut 3 bases from V and 7 bases from J; bases unmatched to any gene: 19. In every sequencing run, more than 190 million TCR-beta sequences were generated from 15-18 subjects. TCRdb reanalysed the 5' RACE reads using MiXCR and keeps one entry per CDR3 protein. The repertoire includes some 30,000 distinct CDR3 sequences, 13% of them detected once, and around 2.3% sits in the top ten. This clonotype was observed many times. What it binds is not known.

This sequence was found in a woman aged 40 to 50 in good health. The chain joins TRBV20-1 to TRBJ2-2; 8 bases are a match to TRBD2. Sequencing was performed on PBMCs. The CDR3 protein is CSARTLGAGGPIGGELFF. In DNA, the CDR3 is TGCAGTGCTAGGACCCTTGGGGCGGGGGGCCCGATAGGCGGGGAGCTGTTTTTT.